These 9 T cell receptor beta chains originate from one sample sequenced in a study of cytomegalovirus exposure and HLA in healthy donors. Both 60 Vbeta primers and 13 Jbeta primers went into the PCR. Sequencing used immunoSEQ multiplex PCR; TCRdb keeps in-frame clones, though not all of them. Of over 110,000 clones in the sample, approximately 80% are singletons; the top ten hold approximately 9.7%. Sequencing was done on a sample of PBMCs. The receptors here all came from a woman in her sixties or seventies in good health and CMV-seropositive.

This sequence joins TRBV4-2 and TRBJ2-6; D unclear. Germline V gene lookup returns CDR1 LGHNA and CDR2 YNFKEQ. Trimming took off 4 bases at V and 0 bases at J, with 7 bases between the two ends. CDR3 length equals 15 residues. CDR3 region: CASSPRSSGANVLTF. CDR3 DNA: TGTGCCAGCAGCCCCCGGAGCTCTGGGGCCAACGTCCTGACTTTC.

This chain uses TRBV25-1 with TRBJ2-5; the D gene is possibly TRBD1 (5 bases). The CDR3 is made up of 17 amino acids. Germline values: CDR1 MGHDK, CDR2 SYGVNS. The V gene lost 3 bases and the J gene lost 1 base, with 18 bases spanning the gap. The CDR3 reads CASSDISDSLLQETQYF. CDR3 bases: TGTGCCAGCAGTGACATCTCCGACAGTTTACTCCAAGAGACCCAGTACTTC.

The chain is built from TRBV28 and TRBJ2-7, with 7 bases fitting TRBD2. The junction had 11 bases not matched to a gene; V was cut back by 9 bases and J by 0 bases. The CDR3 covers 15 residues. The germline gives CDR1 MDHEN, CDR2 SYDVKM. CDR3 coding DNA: TGTGCCAGTCTAGGGGCTAGCGGAGGCTCCTACGAGCAGTACTTC. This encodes CASLGASGGSYEQYF.

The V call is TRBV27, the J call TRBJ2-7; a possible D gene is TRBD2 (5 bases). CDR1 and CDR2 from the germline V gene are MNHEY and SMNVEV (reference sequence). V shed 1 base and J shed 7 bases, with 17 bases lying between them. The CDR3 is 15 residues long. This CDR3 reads CASSLWTLPPAEQYF. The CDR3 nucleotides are TGTGCCAGCAGTTTATGGACTTTACCCCCCGCGGAGCAGTACTTC.

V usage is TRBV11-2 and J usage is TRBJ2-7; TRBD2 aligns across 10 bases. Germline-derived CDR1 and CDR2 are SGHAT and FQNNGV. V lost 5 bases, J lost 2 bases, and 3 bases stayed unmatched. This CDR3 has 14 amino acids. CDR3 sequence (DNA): TGTGCCAGCAGCCTAGCGGGAGTTGCCTACGAGCAGTACTTC. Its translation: CASSLAGVAYEQYF.

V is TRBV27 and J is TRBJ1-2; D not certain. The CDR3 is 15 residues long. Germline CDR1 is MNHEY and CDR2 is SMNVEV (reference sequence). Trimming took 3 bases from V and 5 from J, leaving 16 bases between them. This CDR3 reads CASSFTSGSHYGYTF. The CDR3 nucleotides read TGTGCCAGCAGTTTCACCAGCGGGAGTCATTATGGCTACACCTTC.

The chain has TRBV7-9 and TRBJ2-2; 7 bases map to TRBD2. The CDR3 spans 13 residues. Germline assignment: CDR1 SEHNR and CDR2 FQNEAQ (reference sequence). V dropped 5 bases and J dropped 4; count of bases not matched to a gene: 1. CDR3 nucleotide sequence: TGTGCCAGCAGCCCGGGGGGCACCGGGGAGCTGTTTTTT. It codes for CASSPGGTGELFF. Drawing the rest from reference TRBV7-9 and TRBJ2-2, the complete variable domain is DTGVSQNPRHKITKRGQNVTFRCDPISEHNRLYWYRQTLGQGPEFLTYFQNEAQLEKSRLLSDRFSAERPKGSFSTLEIQRTEQGDSAMYLCASSPGGTGELFFGEGSRLTVL.

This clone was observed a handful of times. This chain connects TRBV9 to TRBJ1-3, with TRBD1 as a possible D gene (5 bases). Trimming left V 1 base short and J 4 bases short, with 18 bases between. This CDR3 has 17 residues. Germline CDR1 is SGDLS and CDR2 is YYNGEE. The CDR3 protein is CASSVTGAGPGGNTIYF. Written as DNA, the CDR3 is TGTGCCAGCAGCGTAACAGGCGCAGGGCCGGGCGGAAACACCATATATTTT.

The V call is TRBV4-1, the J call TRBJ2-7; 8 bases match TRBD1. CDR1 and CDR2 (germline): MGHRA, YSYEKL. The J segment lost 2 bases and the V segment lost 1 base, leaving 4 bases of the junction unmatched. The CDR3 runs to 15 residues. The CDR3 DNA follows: TGCGCCAGCAGCCAAGCCCCGGGACAGGCCTACGAGCAGTACTTC. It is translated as CASSQAPGQAYEQYF.